These 31 T cell receptor beta chains came from one sample sequenced in a study of shared clonotypes between healthy human individuals. This table comes from immunoSEQ multiplex PCR, and its TCRdb copy is limited to in-frame clones, with some not included. This table has under 2,500,000 clones, 90% to 96% appearing once. The sample taken for sequencing was naive CD4+ T cells sorted from blood. This sample's subset: CD45RA+ positively selected. The receptors here all came from a man in his late teens or twenties in good health.

This clone was recorded only once. The chain employs TRBV7-2 and TRBJ1-2, with D perhaps matching TRBD1 (5 bases). The V gene's germline CDR1 is SGHTA and CDR2 FQGNSA. The CDR3 consists of 13 residues. Between the trimmed V and J ends, which lost 2 bases and 7 bases, there was a span of 11 bases. In DNA form, the CDR3 reads TGTGCCAGCAGCTTACCGGGACTTGTTGGCTACACCTTC. It codes for CASSLPGLVGYTF.

The V call is TRBV28, the J call TRBJ1-2, with 9 positions matching TRBD1. Germline CDR1 reads MDHEN; CDR2 reads SYDVKM. The CDR3 totals 16 residues. J lost 8 bases, V lost 5 bases, and 15 bases had no gene match. The CDR3 is CASSPHRPGQGKGYTF. CDR3 DNA sequence: TGTGCCAGCAGTCCTCATCGACCCGGACAGGGGAAGGGCTACACCTTC.

The chain links TRBV10-3 to TRBJ2-2, with TRBD1 matching over 7 bases. The junction had 7 bases not matched to a gene; V was cut back by 2 bases and J by 7 bases. From germline, CDR1 is ENHRY and CDR2 SYGVKD. This CDR3 comprises 15 residues. For the CDR3, the DNA is TGTGCCATCAGTGAGGGACAGGTCTTCGGCGGGGAGCTGTTTTTT. This codes for CAISEGQVFGGELFF.

This clone was seen a handful of times. This chain links TRBV5-1 with TRBJ1-2; D unresolved. The germline V gene encodes CDR1 SGHRS and CDR2 YFSETQ. Trimming left V 0 bases short and J 6 bases short, with 9 bases between. CDR3 size: 13 residues. The CDR3 sequence: CASSLGQLDGYTF. CDR3 in DNA: TGCGCCAGCAGCTTGGGGCAGCTGGATGGCTACACCTTC.

The V and J genes are TRBV11-2 and TRBJ1-4; D unclear. In germline, CDR1 is SGHAT, CDR2 FQNNGV. This CDR3 is 15 amino acids long. The V end was cut by 5 bases, the J end by 0 bases, with 10 bases between. DNA for the CDR3: TGTGCCAGCAGCCCTCGGCCTGCAACTAATGAAAAACTGTTTTTT. Translating it yields CASSPRPATNEKLFF.

V usage is TRBV6-6 and J usage is TRBJ2-7, with D possibly being TRBD1 or TRBD2 (5 bases each). The CDR3 is made up of 15 amino acids. V dropped 2 bases and J dropped 2 bases, with 13 bases sitting between them. Germline V gives CDR1 MNHNY, CDR2 SVGAGI (reference sequence). CDR3 amino acids: CASSYRRDGAYEQYF. CDR3 bases: TGTGCCAGCAGTTACCGTAGGGACGGGGCCTACGAGCAGTACTTC.

The V and J genes are TRBV2 and TRBJ1-2, with unresolved D. Germline V gene lookup returns CDR1 SNHLY and CDR2 FYNNEI. Trimming cost V 7 bases and J 4 bases, with 13 bases left between them. The CDR3 covers 13 residues. CDR3 coding DNA: TGTGCCAGCATGCACGGAAGGAGCTATGGCTACACCTTC. Protein product: CASMHGRSYGYTF.

This chain links TRBV7-2 with TRBJ2-1; 7 nucleotides agree with TRBD2. With V trimmed by 6 bases and J by 3 bases, 8 bases remained unmatched. Germline V CDR1 and CDR2: SGHTA, FQGNSA. The CDR3 extends over 15 amino acids. The DNA for the CDR3 is TGTGCCAGCAGGGGCGGGGGAAACCTCTACAATGAGCAGTTCTTC. It yields the protein CASRGGGNLYNEQFF.

The V and J genes are TRBV5-1 and TRBJ1-5; no definite D call. The CDR3 has 13 residues. The germline V and J ends were trimmed by 0 bases and 6 bases, with 7 bases remaining between them. Per the germline V gene, CDR1 is SGHRS and CDR2 is YFSETQ. In DNA, the CDR3 is TGCGCCAGCAGCTTGGTTGGGAGTCAGCCCCAGCATTTT. It yields the protein CASSLVGSQPQHF.

This chain connects TRBV4-2 to TRBJ2-1; 10 bases match TRBD1. Germline CDR1 is LGHNA and CDR2 is YNFKEQ. The J segment lost 8 bases and the V segment lost 4 bases, leaving 8 bases of the junction unmatched. This CDR3 has 15 residues. CDR3 region: CASSPGTGEIYEQFF. In nucleotides, the CDR3 is TGTGCCAGCAGCCCAGGGACAGGGGAGATATATGAGCAGTTCTTC.

The gene calls are TRBV7-2 and TRBJ1-2, with D tentatively TRBD1 (6 bases). This CDR3 is built from 15 residues. In germline, CDR1 is SGHTA, CDR2 FQGNSA. V lost 5 bases and J lost 6, with 19 bases in between. The CDR3 sequence: CASSTVQGTRDGYTF. The CDR3 nucleotides are TGTGCCAGCAGCACAGTACAGGGAACGCGCGATGGCTACACCTTC.

CDR3 protein: CASSFTSGSNQETQYF. DNA for the CDR3: TGTGCCAGCAGCTTCACTAGCGGGAGTAACCAAGAGACCCAGTACTTC. The chain joins TRBV7-6 to TRBJ2-5; 11 positions match TRBD2. Trimming at V came to 3 bases and at J to 0 bases, leaving 3 bases not matched to a gene. The CDR3 loop spans 16 amino acids. The germline V gene encodes CDR1 SGHVS and CDR2 FNYEAQ.

This sequence joins TRBV19 and TRBJ1-1; tentative D call: TRBD1 (5 bases). The ends were cut back, 7 bases at V and 5 bases at J, with 20 bases in the middle. Germline V gene data show CDR1 as LNHDA and CDR2 as SQIVND (reference sequence). The CDR3 loop spans 15 amino acids. The CDR3 bases are TGTGCCAGTACCCCAACGTGGGGGGGAAGGACTGAAGCTTTCTTT. Amino acid sequence: CASTPTWGGRTEAFF.

The chain combines TRBV7-2 with TRBJ2-1; 13 nucleotides align to TRBD2. Germline V gene lookup returns CDR1 SGHTA and CDR2 FQGNSA. This CDR3 spans 17 amino acids. With V trimmed by 4 bases and J by 6 bases, 9 bases remained unmatched. CDR3 loop: CASSSQPLAGGSNEQFF. The CDR3 DNA reads TGTGCCAGCAGCTCCCAACCACTAGCGGGAGGGTCCAATGAGCAGTTCTTC.

This clone has just one count. Other DNA sequences in the sample encode the same CDR3. The chain recombines TRBV2 with TRBJ1-4, with D possibly being TRBD1 (5 bases). CDR1 SNHLY and CDR2 FYNNEI come from the germline V gene. This CDR3 has 15 amino acids. Trimming stripped 2 bases from V and 0 bases from J, with 7 bases between. The DNA of the CDR3 is TGTGCCAGCAGTGAAACAGGTGCAACTAATGAAAAACTGTTTTTT. This gives the protein CASSETGATNEKLFF.

The V gene is TRBV7-9, the J gene TRBJ1-3; D not certain. Germline CDR1 SEHNR, CDR2 FQNEAQ (reference sequence). The CDR3 runs 16 residues. V dropped 3 bases and J dropped 3 bases, with 15 bases sitting between them. This CDR3 is CASSFYGFRNGNTIYF. CDR3 nucleotide sequence: TGTGCCAGCAGCTTCTACGGCTTTAGGAATGGAAACACCATATATTTT.

The chain is built from TRBV30 and TRBJ2-3, with D possibly being TRBD1 (5 bases). This CDR3 has 15 amino acids. Trimming pared 5 bases from V and 2 bases from J, leaving 17 bases between. The V gene's germline CDR1 is GTSNPN and CDR2 SVGIG (reference sequence). The CDR3 protein is CAWGAVSSSTDTQYF. Written as DNA, the CDR3 is TGTGCCTGGGGGGCGGTTAGTTCATCCACAGATACGCAGTATTTT.

The chain combines TRBV30 with TRBJ2-3; D is undetermined. CDR1 and CDR2 (germline): GTSNPN, SVGIG (reference sequence). Trimming left V 4 bases short and J 4 bases short, with 12 bases between. There are 13 residues in the CDR3. The CDR3 sequence: CAWKIGGADTQYF. The CDR3 DNA sequence: TGTGCCTGGAAAATCGGTGGGGCAGATACGCAGTATTTT.

The chain carries TRBV4-1 and TRBJ1-3; 7 bases are shared with TRBD1. The CDR3 runs to 15 residues. V shed 0 bases and J 4 bases; nucleotides not matched to a gene: 3. In germline, CDR1 is MGHRA, CDR2 YSYEKL. For the CDR3, the DNA is TGCGCCAGCAGCCAAGAAAGACAGGGAGGAAACACCATATATTTT. Translated, it gives CASSQERQGGNTIYF.

The gene calls are TRBV7-9 and TRBJ2-2; D is ambiguous. Germline CDR1 and CDR2: SEHNR and FQNEAQ (reference sequence). The V gene lost 3 bases and the J gene lost 5 bases, with 10 bases spanning the gap. The CDR3 sequence is 14 residues long. The CDR3 DNA sequence: TGTGCCAGCAGCTTCCTAGGGCTAACCGGGGAGCTGTTTTTT. Translation: CASSFLGLTGELFF.

This chain joins TRBV30 and TRBJ2-2; D not certain. Germline CDR1 GTSNPN, CDR2 SVGIG (reference sequence). V lost 5 bases and J lost 0, with 7 bases in between. The CDR3 spans 13 residues. CDR3 in amino acids: CAWSTSNTGELFF. In nucleotides, the CDR3 is TGTGCCTGGTCTACCTCGAACACCGGGGAGCTGTTTTTT.

The chain uses TRBV2 and TRBJ2-7; a weak D match, TRBD2 (6 bases). In germline, CDR1 is SNHLY, CDR2 FYNNEI. The CDR3 runs to 16 residues. V was pared by 2 bases and J by 1 base, with 15 bases between. This CDR3 is CASSETEAGGSYEQYF. The CDR3 DNA reads TGTGCCAGCAGTGAAACTGAAGCCGGGGGATCCTACGAGCAGTACTTC.

The chain uses TRBV5-8 and TRBJ1-2; D unclear. V was pared by 4 bases and J by 3 bases, with 10 bases between. The CDR3 runs to 13 residues. Germline CDR1 reads SGHTS; CDR2 reads YDEGEE. CDR3 protein: CASSHLNDYGYTF. CDR3 sequence (DNA): TGTGCCAGCAGCCACCTCAACGACTATGGCTACACCTTC.

This clone was seen just once. This rearrangement joins TRBV5-6 to TRBJ1-1, with TRBD1 matching 10 bases. Germline CDR1 and CDR2: SGHDT and YYEEEE. Unmatched junction bases numbered 3, after V lost 6 bases and J lost 4 bases. This CDR3 comprises 13 residues. In DNA form, the CDR3 reads TGTGCCAGCACCCGGACAGGGGGCACTGAAGCTTTCTTT. Its translation: CASTRTGGTEAFF.

The gene calls are TRBV6-4 and TRBJ1-2; D gene ambiguous. The CDR3 has 13 amino acids. Trimming removed 6 bases at V and 4 bases at J, with 12 bases between. CDR1 MRHNA and CDR2 SNTAGT come from the germline V gene. The CDR3 sequence is CASSPGAPYGYTF. The CDR3 region has the DNA TGTGCCAGCAGCCCTGGCGCACCCTATGGCTACACCTTC.

The chain joins TRBV6-6 to TRBJ1-2; D unresolved. The germline V and J ends were trimmed by 0 bases and 0 bases, with 5 bases remaining between them. This CDR3 is built from 14 residues. CDR1 and CDR2 from the germline V gene are MNHNY and SVGAGI (reference sequence). This chain's CDR3 is CASSYSVSNYGYTF. CDR3 bases: TGTGCCAGCAGTTACTCCGTTTCTAACTATGGCTACACCTTC.

The V gene is TRBV28, the J gene TRBJ2-7, with D possibly matching TRBD2 (5 bases). Germline V gene sequence: CDR1 MDHEN, CDR2 SYDVKM. The CDR3 has 15 amino acids. The V end was cut by 7 bases, the J end by 0 bases, with 16 bases between. In DNA, the CDR3 is TGTGCCAGCACCGGAGGTGTCAGTAGCTCCTACGAGCAGTACTTC. This gives the protein CASTGGVSSSYEQYF.

V usage is TRBV21-1 and J usage is TRBJ2-1; the table assigns TRBD1, which was not confirmed against the DNA. TRBV21-1 counts as a pseudogene. The length of the CDR3 is 20 residues. CDR3 sequence (DNA): TGTGCCAGCAGCGATTCGGCCACAGGGCCCATCCAAAGCTCCTACAATGAGCAGTTCTTC. Translating gives CASSDSATGPIQSSYNEQFF.

The rearrangement links TRBV6-1 to TRBJ2-6; no firm D call. The germline V gene encodes CDR1 MNHNS and CDR2 SASEGT. Trimming took 5 bases from V and 2 from J, leaving 7 bases between them. CDR3 length: 14 amino acids. CDR3 loop: CASSPQTGANVLTF. The CDR3 bases are TGTGCCAGCAGTCCGCAGACTGGGGCCAACGTCCTGACTTTC.

This chain uses TRBV18 with TRBJ1-6; a possible D gene is TRBD1 (5 bases). The CDR3 contains 13 residues. Per germline, CDR1 KGHSH and CDR2 LQKENI. Trimming took 2 bases from V and 8 from J, leaving 7 bases between them. CDR3 DNA sequence: TGTGCCAGCTCACCAGTGGGGGATTCACCCCTCCACTTT. This sequence encodes CASSPVGDSPLHF.

The CDR3 loop reads CASRGTGEETQYF. The DNA for the CDR3 is TGTGCCAGCAGAGGAACAGGGGAAGAGACCCAGTACTTC. The V and J genes are TRBV27 and TRBJ2-5, with TRBD1 identical over 7 bases. V was clipped by 6 bases and J by 3 bases; unmatched bases: 4. The CDR3 extends over 13 amino acids. Per the germline V gene, CDR1 is MNHEY and CDR2 is SMNVEV (reference sequence).